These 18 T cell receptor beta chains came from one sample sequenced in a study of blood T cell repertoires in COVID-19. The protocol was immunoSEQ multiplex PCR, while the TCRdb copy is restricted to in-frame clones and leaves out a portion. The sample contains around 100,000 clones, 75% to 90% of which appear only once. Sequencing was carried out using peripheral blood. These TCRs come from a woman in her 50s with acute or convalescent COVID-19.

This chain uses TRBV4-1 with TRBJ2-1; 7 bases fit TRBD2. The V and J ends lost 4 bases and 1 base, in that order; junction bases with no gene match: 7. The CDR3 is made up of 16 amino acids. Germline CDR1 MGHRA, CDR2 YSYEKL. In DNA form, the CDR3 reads TGCGCCAGCAGCCGGGGGGGAGCCCAATCCTACAATGAGCAGTTCTTC. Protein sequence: CASSRGGAQSYNEQFF.

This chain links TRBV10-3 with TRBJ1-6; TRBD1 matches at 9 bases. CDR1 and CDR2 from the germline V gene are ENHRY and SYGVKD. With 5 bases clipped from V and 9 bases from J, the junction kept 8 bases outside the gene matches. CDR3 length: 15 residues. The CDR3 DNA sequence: TGTGCCATCAGTCGGACAGGGGAAACGGGTTCACCCCTCCACTTT. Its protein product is CAISRTGETGSPLHF.

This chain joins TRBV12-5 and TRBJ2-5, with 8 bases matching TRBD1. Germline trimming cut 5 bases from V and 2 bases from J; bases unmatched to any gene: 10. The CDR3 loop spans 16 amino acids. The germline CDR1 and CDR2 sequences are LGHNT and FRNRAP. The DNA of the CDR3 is TGTGCTAGTGGTCTCGGGACAGGTCCATGGCAAGAGACCCAGTACTTC. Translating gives CASGLGTGPWQETQYF.

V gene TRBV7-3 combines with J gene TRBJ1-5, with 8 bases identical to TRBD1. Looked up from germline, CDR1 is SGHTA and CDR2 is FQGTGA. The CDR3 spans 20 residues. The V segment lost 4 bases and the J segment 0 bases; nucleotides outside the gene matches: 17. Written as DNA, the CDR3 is TGTGCCAGCAGCTCACGGACAGGGAGGGATAAGTTGAATAGCAATCAGCCCCAGCATTTT. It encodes CASSSRTGRDKLNSNQPQHF.

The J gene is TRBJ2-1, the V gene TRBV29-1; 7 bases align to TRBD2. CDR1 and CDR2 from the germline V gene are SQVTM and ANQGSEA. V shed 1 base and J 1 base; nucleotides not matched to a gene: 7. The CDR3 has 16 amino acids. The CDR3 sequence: CSVEGGRELSYNEQFF. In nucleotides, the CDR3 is TGCAGCGTTGAAGGAGGGAGGGAGCTATCCTACAATGAGCAGTTCTTC.

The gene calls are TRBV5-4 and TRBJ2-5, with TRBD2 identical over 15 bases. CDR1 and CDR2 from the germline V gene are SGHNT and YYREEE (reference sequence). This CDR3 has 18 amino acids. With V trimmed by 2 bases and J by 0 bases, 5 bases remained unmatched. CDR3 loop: CASSFIGLAGGYQETQYF. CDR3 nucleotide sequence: TGTGCCAGCAGCTTTATCGGACTAGCGGGAGGGTACCAAGAGACCCAGTACTTC.

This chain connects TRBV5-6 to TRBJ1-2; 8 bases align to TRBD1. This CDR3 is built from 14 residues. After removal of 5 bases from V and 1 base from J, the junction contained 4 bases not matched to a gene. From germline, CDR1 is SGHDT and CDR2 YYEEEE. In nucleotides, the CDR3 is TGTGCCAGCAGTCGGGACAGGAGTAACTATGGCTACACCTTC. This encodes CASSRDRSNYGYTF.

DNA for the CDR3: TGTGCCAGCAGTCGATACGAGACTAGCGGGATAAACAATGAGCAGTTCTTC. It translates to CASSRYETSGINNEQFF. The chain uses TRBV6-6 and TRBJ2-1, with TRBD2 matching over 11 bases. J was trimmed by 5 bases and V by 5 bases; bases with no gene match: 11. Germline assignment: CDR1 MNHNY and CDR2 SVGAGI (reference sequence). This CDR3 is 17 amino acids long.

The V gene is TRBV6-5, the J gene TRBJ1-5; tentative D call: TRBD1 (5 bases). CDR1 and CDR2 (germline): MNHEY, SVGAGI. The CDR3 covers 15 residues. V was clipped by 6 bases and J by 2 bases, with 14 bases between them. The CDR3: CASRTGGAGNQPQHF. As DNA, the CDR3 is TGTGCCAGCAGGACCGGCGGGGCCGGCAATCAGCCCCAGCATTTT.

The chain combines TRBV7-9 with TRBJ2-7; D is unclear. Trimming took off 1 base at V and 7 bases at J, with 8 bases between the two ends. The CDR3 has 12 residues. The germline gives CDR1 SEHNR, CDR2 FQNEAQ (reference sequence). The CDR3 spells CASSLDYWEQYF. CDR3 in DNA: TGTGCCAGCAGCTTAGACTATTGGGAGCAGTACTTC.

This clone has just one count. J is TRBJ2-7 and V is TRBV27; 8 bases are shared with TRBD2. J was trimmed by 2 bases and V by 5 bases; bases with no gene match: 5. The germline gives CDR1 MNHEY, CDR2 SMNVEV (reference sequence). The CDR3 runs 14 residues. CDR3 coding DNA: TGTGCCAGCAGTCCATCGACTAGCGCCTACGAGCAGTACTTC. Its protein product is CASSPSTSAYEQYF.

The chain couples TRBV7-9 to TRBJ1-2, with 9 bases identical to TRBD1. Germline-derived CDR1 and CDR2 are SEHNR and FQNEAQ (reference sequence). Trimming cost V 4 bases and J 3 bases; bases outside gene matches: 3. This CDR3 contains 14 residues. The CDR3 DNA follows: TGTGCCAGCAGCTCGGGACAGGGAGACTATGGCTACACCTTC. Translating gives CASSSGQGDYGYTF.

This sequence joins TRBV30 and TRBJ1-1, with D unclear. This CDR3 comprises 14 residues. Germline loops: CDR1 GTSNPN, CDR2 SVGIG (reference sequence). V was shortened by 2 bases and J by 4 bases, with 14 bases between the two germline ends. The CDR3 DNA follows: TGTGCCTGGAGTTGGAGGGCGATGAGCACTGAAGCTTTCTTT. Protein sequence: CAWSWRAMSTEAFF.

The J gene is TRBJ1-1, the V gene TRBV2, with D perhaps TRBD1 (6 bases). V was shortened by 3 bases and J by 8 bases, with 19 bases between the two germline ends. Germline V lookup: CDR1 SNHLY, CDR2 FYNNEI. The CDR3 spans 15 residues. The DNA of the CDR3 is TGTGCCAGCAGTGAGGGCCCCTACACAGGGATAGAAGCTTTCTTT. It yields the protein CASSEGPYTGIEAFF.

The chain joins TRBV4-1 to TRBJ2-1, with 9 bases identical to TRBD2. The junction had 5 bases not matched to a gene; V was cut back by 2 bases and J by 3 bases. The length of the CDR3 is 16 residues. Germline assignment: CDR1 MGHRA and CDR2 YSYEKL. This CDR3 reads CASSQLAGAYYNEQFF. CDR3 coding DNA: TGCGCCAGCAGCCAATTAGCGGGAGCATACTACAATGAGCAGTTCTTC.

The DNA for the CDR3 is TGTGCCAGCAGTTACTCGTACCCAGGGATAGGAGATGGCTACACCTTC. Its translation: CASSYSYPGIGDGYTF. The chain uses TRBV6-5 and TRBJ1-2; D perhaps matches TRBD1 (5 bases). The CDR3 contains 16 residues. Germline-derived CDR1 and CDR2 are MNHEY and SVGAGI. V lost 0 bases, J lost 6 bases, and 17 bases lay in between.

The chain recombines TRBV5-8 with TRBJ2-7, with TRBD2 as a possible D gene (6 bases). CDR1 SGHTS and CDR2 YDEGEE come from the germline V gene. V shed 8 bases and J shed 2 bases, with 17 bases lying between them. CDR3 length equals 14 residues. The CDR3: CASGGRTLTYEQYF. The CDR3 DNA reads TGTGCCAGTGGGGGGAGGACGCTTACCTACGAGCAGTACTTC.

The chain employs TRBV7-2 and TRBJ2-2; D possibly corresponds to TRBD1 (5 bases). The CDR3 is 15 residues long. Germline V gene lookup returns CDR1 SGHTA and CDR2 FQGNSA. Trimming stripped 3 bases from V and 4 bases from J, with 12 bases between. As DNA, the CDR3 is TGTGCCAGCAGCTTGGTCCGACAGAGCACCGGGGAGCTGTTTTTT. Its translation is CASSLVRQSTGELFF.